This TCR beta chain was profiled in a study of T cells in Graves' hyperthyroidism and ophthalmopathy. Study-level results: Most thyroid clonotypes expanded above 0.001 appeared in blood too.

On this clonotype: Its antigen remains unknown.

Using RNA transcripts as the source, TCR beta CDR3 regions were amplified. First-round RT-PCR with HTBI primers amplified the TCR CDR3 region. MiXCR, applied by TCRdb to the multiplex PCR reads, yields one record per CDR3 protein. Among around 700,000 distinct CDR3 sequences, roughly a sixth were seen once, and the ten largest hold around 17%. Sequenced material: blood. The receptor comes from a woman aged 45 to 65 with Graves' hyperthyroidism that later progressed to Graves' ophthalmopathy.

The CDR3 spells CASSIRPGLGNEQFF. The CDR3 region has the DNA TGTGCCAGCAGTATCCGGCCGGGACTAGGCAATGAGCAGTTCTTC. The chain recombines TRBV27 with TRBJ2-1; 8 bases line up with TRBD2. The CDR3 runs 15 residues. J lost 6 bases, V lost 5 bases, and 9 bases had no gene match. CDR1 is MNHEY and CDR2 is SMNVEV in the germline V gene (reference sequence).